A selection of T cell receptor beta chains follows, all from one sample in a study of a mutant IDH1 vaccine in newly diagnosed glioma. These receptors have no known antigen. Clones were sequenced by immunoSEQ multiplex PCR, and TCRdb holds only the in-frame ones, with some missing. The sample consists of more than 40,000 clones, 78% of them appearing once. The sequencing here drew on PBMCs, taken from a glioma patient whose treatment included an IDH1 peptide vaccine. All receptors come from a woman aged 40 to 50 with glioma. CDR3s include the opening cysteine and the closing phenylalanine or tryptophan. The D gene is left open where the match is weak. Size is stated for part of the rows, as once, few or many counts, or as a class when the clone is expanded.

size: -
length: 14
D: -
V: TRBV7-9
J: TRBJ1-3
CDR3: CASSDGRSGNTIYF
DNA: TGTGCCAGCAGCGACGGGCGCTCTGGAAACACCATATATTTT

size: -
length: 15
D: -
V: TRBV2
J: TRBJ2-3
CDR3: CASREGDYGTDTQYF
DNA: TGTGCCAGCAGGGAGGGGGACTACGGAACAGATACGCAGTATTTT

size: -
length: 14
D: TRBD1
V: TRBV19
J: TRBJ1-1
CDR3: CASSTFDRGTEAFF
DNA: TGTGCCAGTAGTACCTTCGACAGGGGCACTGAAGCTTTCTTT

size: -
length: 15
D: -
V: TRBV5-1
J: TRBJ2-3
CDR3: CASSTDTASTDTQYF
DNA: TGCGCCAGCAGCACCGACACGGCGAGTACAGATACGCAGTATTTT

size: -
length: 13
D: -
V: TRBV2
J: TRBJ2-7
CDR3: CASSGGLGYEQYF
DNA: TGTGCCAGCAGTGGGGGTTTAGGCTACGAGCAGTACTTC

size: -
length: 13
D: -
V: TRBV7-8
J: TRBJ1-2
CDR3: CASSLGQHYGYTF
DNA: TGTGCCAGCAGCTTAGGACAGCACTATGGCTACACCTTC

size: few
length: 14
D: -
V: TRBV9
J: TRBJ1-1
CDR3: CASSGVTGYTEAFF
DNA: TGTGCCAGCAGCGGGGTAACAGGGTACACTGAAGCTTTCTTT

size: few
length: 16
D: TRBD1
V: TRBV7-9
J: TRBJ1-3
CDR3: CASSLAGQYSGNTIYF
DNA: TGTGCCAGCAGCTTAGCGGGACAGTACTCTGGAAACACCATATATTTT

size: -
length: 13
D: -
V: TRBV6-1
J: TRBJ2-2
CDR3: CALGADDTGELFF
DNA: TGTGCCCTCGGCGCAGACGACACCGGGGAGCTGTTTTTT

size: -
length: 11
D: -
V: TRBV4-1
J: TRBJ1-2
CDR3: CASSQEGSLSF
DNA: TGCGCCAGCAGCCAAGAGGGCTCCTTGTCGTTC

size: -
length: 14
D: -
V: TRBV5-1
J: TRBJ1-5
CDR3: CASSWGMDNQPQHF
DNA: TGCGCCAGCAGCTGGGGCATGGATAATCAGCCCCAGCATTTT

size: -
length: 16
D: -
V: TRBV4-1
J: TRBJ2-7
CDR3: CASSYKWTEPLYEQYF
DNA: TGCGCCAGCAGCTACAAATGGACAGAACCGTTATACGAGCAGTACTTC

size: -
length: 12
D: -
V: TRBV30
J: TRBJ2-7
CDR3: CAWNRATYEQYF
DNA: TGTGCCTGGAACAGGGCAACCTACGAGCAGTACTTC

size: once
length: 14
D: -
V: TRBV19
J: TRBJ1-1
CDR3: CASSMQGRDAEAFF
DNA: TGTGCCAGTAGTATGCAGGGGAGGGACGCTGAAGCTTTCTTT

size: -
length: 14
D: TRBD2
V: TRBV5-1
J: TRBJ2-3
CDR3: CASNFVAGDDTQYF
DNA: TGCGCCAGCAATTTTGTAGCGGGGGATGATACGCAGTATTTT

size: -
length: 15
D: -
V: TRBV4-1
J: TRBJ2-7
CDR3: CASSLKLGGFHEQYF
DNA: TGCGCCAGCAGCCTTAAACTTGGGGGGTTCCACGAGCAGTACTTC

size: few
length: 15
D: -
V: TRBV27
J: TRBJ2-2
CDR3: CASSMTAVVAGELFF
DNA: TGTGCCAGCAGTATGACAGCTGTTGTGGCCGGGGAGCTGTTTTTT

size: -
length: 17
D: -
V: TRBV5-1
J: TRBJ1-4
CDR3: CASSYNTGVTTNEKLFF
DNA: TGCGCCAGCAGCTATAACACGGGAGTCACAACTAATGAAAAACTGTTTTTT

size: -
length: 19
D: TRBD1
V: TRBV6-4
J: TRBJ1-5
CDR3: CASSDSGTGRMGGNQPQHF
DNA: TGTGCCAGCAGTGACTCTGGGACAGGGAGAATGGGGGGGAATCAGCCCCAGCATTTT

size: -
length: 15
D: TRBD2
V: TRBV7-7
J: TRBJ2-5
CDR3: CASSAGTSGVETQYF
DNA: TGTGCTAGCAGCGCAGGGACTAGCGGGGTGGAGACCCAGTACTTC

size: -
length: 13
D: -
V: TRBV4-3
J: TRBJ1-2
CDR3: CASSQSGVRGYTF
DNA: TGCGCCAGCAGCCAATCGGGGGTGAGAGGCTACACCTTC

size: once
length: 12
D: -
V: TRBV6-1
J: TRBJ1-2
CDR3: CASSERGYGYTF
DNA: TGTGCCAGCAGTGAACGCGGCTATGGCTACACCTTC

size: once
length: 15
D: TRBD2
V: TRBV5-1
J: TRBJ2-5
CDR3: CASSLGGLPQETQYF
DNA: TGCGCCAGCAGCTTGGGGGGACTACCTCAAGAGACCCAGTACTTC

size: -
length: 15
D: TRBD1
V: TRBV5-1
J: TRBJ1-5
CDR3: CASSPGQGVNQPQHF
DNA: TGCGCCAGCAGCCCGGGACAGGGGGTGAATCAGCCCCAGCATTTT

size: -
length: 13
D: -
V: TRBV7-2
J: TRBJ1-2
CDR3: CASSAGSNYGYTF
DNA: TGTGCCAGCAGCGCCGGGAGTAACTATGGCTACACCTTC

size: -
length: 15
D: TRBD2
V: TRBV5-8
J: TRBJ2-3
CDR3: CASSGGTSGGDTQYF
DNA: TGTGCCAGCAGCGGGGGGACTAGCGGTGGAGATACGCAGTATTTT

size: -
length: 15
D: TRBD2
V: TRBV5-4
J: TRBJ2-3
CDR3: CASRIRGGPTDTQYF
DNA: TGTGCCAGCAGGATCCGGGGGGGGCCCACAGATACGCAGTATTTT

size: -
length: 15
D: TRBD1
V: TRBV27
J: TRBJ2-7
CDR3: CASSSWTGSFYEQYF
DNA: TGTGCCAGCAGTTCCTGGACAGGGTCCTTCTACGAGCAGTACTTC

size: -
length: 14
D: TRBD1
V: TRBV2
J: TRBJ1-2
CDR3: CASRLGQGGLGYTF
DNA: TGTGCCAGCAGACTCGGACAGGGCGGTCTCGGCTACACCTTC

size: -
length: 11
D: -
V: TRBV6-1
J: TRBJ1-5
CDR3: CASSELMLSHF
DNA: TGTGCCAGCAGTGAACTGATGCTCTCGCATTTT

size: -
length: 13
D: -
V: TRBV29-1
J: TRBJ2-3
CDR3: CSVDRQGADTQYF
DNA: TGCAGCGTTGATAGGCAGGGCGCAGATACGCAGTATTTT

size: once
length: 17
D: TRBD2
V: TRBV7-8
J: TRBJ2-5
CDR3: CASSLAGLAGGKETQYF
DNA: TGTGCCAGCAGCTTAGCCGGACTAGCGGGGGGGAAGGAGACCCAGTACTTC

size: once
length: 13
D: TRBD1
V: TRBV5-5
J: TRBJ2-1
CDR3: CASSFGTGNEQFF
DNA: TGTGCCAGCAGCTTCGGGACAGGGAATGAGCAGTTCTTC

size: -
length: 15
D: -
V: TRBV7-9
J: TRBJ1-2
CDR3: CASSFPLTINYGYTF
DNA: TGTGCCAGCAGCTTTCCCCTAACGATTAACTATGGCTACACCTTC

size: -
length: 12
D: -
V: TRBV11-3
J: TRBJ2-4
CDR3: CASSRGQGIQYF
DNA: TGTGCCAGCAGCCGGGGGCAGGGCATTCAGTACTTC

size: -
length: 10
D: -
V: TRBV6-1
J: TRBJ1-1
CDR3: CASKGGEAFF
DNA: TGTGCCAGTAAAGGGGGGGAAGCTTTCTTT

size: -
length: 12
D: -
V: TRBV5-1
J: TRBJ2-7
CDR3: CASSLDGYEQYF
DNA: TGCGCCAGCAGTCTTGACGGTTACGAGCAGTACTTC

size: -
length: 16
D: TRBD1
V: TRBV9
J: TRBJ2-7
CDR3: CASSVEDRGRLGEQYF
DNA: TGTGCCAGCAGCGTAGAAGACAGGGGGCGGCTGGGAGAGCAGTACTTC

size: few
length: 15
D: TRBD2
V: TRBV10-2
J: TRBJ2-7
CDR3: CASSEPPAGAREQYF
DNA: TGCGCCAGCAGTGAGCCCCCAGCGGGGGCGCGCGAGCAGTACTTC

size: -
length: 12
D: -
V: TRBV6-1
J: TRBJ2-7
CDR3: CASSDRAYEQYF
DNA: TGTGCCAGCAGCGACAGAGCCTACGAGCAGTACTTC

size: -
length: 13
D: TRBD1
V: TRBV2
J: TRBJ2-7
CDR3: CASSEETGVEQYF
DNA: TGTGCCAGCAGTGAAGAGACAGGGGTCGAGCAGTACTTC

size: -
length: 15
D: -
V: TRBV29-1
J: TRBJ2-3
CDR3: CSVLIGAPSTDTQYF
DNA: TGCAGCGTCCTCATAGGGGCGCCAAGCACAGATACGCAGTATTTT

size: -
length: 13
D: -
V: TRBV7-2
J: TRBJ2-7
CDR3: CASSSTVSYEQYF
DNA: TGTGCCAGCAGCTCGACAGTTTCCTACGAGCAGTACTTC

size: -
length: 14
D: TRBD1
V: TRBV12-5
J: TRBJ1-4
CDR3: CASGSGQGGEKLFF
DNA: TGTGCTAGTGGTTCGGGACAGGGCGGCGAAAAACTGTTTTTT

size: few
length: 11
D: -
V: TRBV13
J: TRBJ2-5
CDR3: CASSLQETQYF
DNA: TGTGCCAGCAGCTTGCAAGAGACCCAGTACTTC

size: -
length: 15
D: TRBD1
V: TRBV6-5
J: TRBJ1-2
CDR3: CASSYSGTGTYGYTF
DNA: TGTGCCAGCAGTTACTCTGGGACAGGGACGTACGGCTACACCTTC

size: -
length: 13
D: -
V: TRBV10-3
J: TRBJ1-1
CDR3: CAISTTPRAEAFF
DNA: TGTGCCATCAGTACCACTCCGCGGGCTGAAGCTTTCTTT